The present T cell receptor (beta chain) was sequenced within a study of beta chain features in type 1 diabetes. Every isolated RNA sample was fully reverse transcribed, so sequencing captured expressed TCRB transcripts. Profiled with immunoSEQ multiplex PCR; TCRdb holds only in-frame clones, not every one. The table has hundreds of thousands of clones, about a sixth seen once; the top ten hold 0.07% to 0.095%. Germline CDR1 reads SGDLS; CDR2 reads YYNGEE. V gave up 0 bases and J gave up 2 bases, with 9 bases separating them. This CDR3 contains 15 residues. Sequenced input: naive CD4+ T cells from blood. This chain joins TRBV9 and TRBJ1-3, with no clear D. The receptor comes from a man between 18 and 29 years old in good health. CDR3: CASSVEGRTGNTIYF. The DNA of the CDR3 is TGTGCCAGCAGCGTAGAGGGCAGAACTGGAAACACCATATATTTT.